A single sample is the source of the 2 T cell receptor beta chains below, sequenced in a study of identical twins (dated by TCRdb to the mid-2010s). Libraries came from 5' RACE. The sequencer listed for this sample is Illumina HiSeq 2000. The public reads were quality trimmed at Q25 with fastp and then assembled into clones with MiXCR by TCRdb, keeping productive beta chains. Under each unique CDR3 protein, matching rows form one entry showing the most common genes and DNA. The sample contains 400,000 to 500,000 distinct CDR3 sequences, under 20% of them found a single time. 9.5% to 15% of the sample is in the top ten clones. The specimen was naive T cells sorted from blood. The sample's cell subset or site, from its label and the paper: cells isolated with a human naive T-cell isolation kit. The receptor set was obtained from a man in his forties or fifties in good health.

The chain employs TRBV5-5 and TRBJ1-4; TRBD1 agrees at 8 bases. This CDR3 comprises 15 residues. Germline trimming cut 3 bases from V and 1 base from J; bases unmatched to any gene: 2. Per the germline V gene, CDR1 is SGHKS and CDR2 is YYEKEE (reference sequence). The CDR3 protein is CASSSTGGTNEKLFF. The CDR3 nucleotides read TGTGCCAGCAGCTCCACAGGGGGAACTAATGAAAAACTGTTTTTT.

This clonotype has only one observation. CDR3 amino acids: CASSPLSGTAEAFF. The CDR3 DNA is TGCGCCAGCAGCCCTCTCTCAGGGACGGCTGAAGCTTTCTTT. This rearrangement joins TRBV5-1 to TRBJ1-1; the D gene is possibly TRBD1 (5 bases). CDR3 length equals 14 residues. V lost 4 bases to trimming and J lost 6 bases, with 16 bases between them. Germline loops: CDR1 SGHRS, CDR2 YFSETQ.